These 11 T cell receptor beta chains came from one sample sequenced in a study of blood T cell repertoires in COVID-19. Only in-frame clones appear in the TCRdb table, and some are missing; sequencing was by immunoSEQ multiplex PCR. The profile shows fewer than 350,000 clones, around nine tenths of them singletons. The sample was PBMCs or T cells enriched from blood (not recorded which). The receptor source for this set is a woman in her forties who had recovered from COVID-19.

The rearrangement uses TRBV29-1 and TRBJ2-1; possibly TRBD2 for D (6 bases). V was cut by 1 base and J by 8 bases, with 9 bases left in between. This CDR3 has 12 amino acids. Germline-derived CDR1 and CDR2 are SQVTM and ANQGSEA. CDR3 bases: TGCAGCGTTGAAGCAACGGGAGATGAGCAGTTCTTC. Protein: CSVEATGDEQFF.

V gene TRBV29-1 combines with J gene TRBJ2-7, with TRBD1 matching 7 bases. J lost 2 bases, V lost 0 bases, and 7 bases had no gene match. The germline gives CDR1 SQVTM, CDR2 ANQGSEA. This CDR3 is built from 15 residues. CDR3 nucleotides: TGCAGCGTTGAAGATCTTCAGGGGGACACCTACGAGCAGTACTTC. As protein: CSVEDLQGDTYEQYF.

The rearrangement links TRBV7-2 to TRBJ2-5; weak D call: TRBD2 (6 bases). V dropped 8 bases and J dropped 4 bases, with 11 bases sitting between them. This CDR3 has 12 amino acids. CDR1 and CDR2 (germline): SGHTA, FQGNSA. CDR3 DNA sequence: TGTGCCAGCCGGGAGTCAGGAGAGACCCAGTACTTC. Encoded protein: CASRESGETQYF. Using reference TRBV7-2 and TRBJ2-5 for the parts outside the CDR3, the full variable domain is GAGVSQSPSNKVTEKGKDVELRCDPISGHTALYWYRQSLGQGLEFLIYFQGNSAPDKSGLPSDRFSAERTGGSVSTLTIQRTQQEDSAVYLCASRESGETQYFGPGTRLLVL.

In DNA, the CDR3 is TGTGCCAGCAGCCGTGGGTCCACAGGCGGCTACACCTTC. Translating it yields CASSRGSTGGYTF. V is TRBV12-3 or TRBV12-4 and J is TRBJ1-2; tentatively, D is TRBD1 (5 bases). This CDR3 has 13 amino acids. V lost 6 bases and J lost 8, with 16 bases in between.

The chain is built from TRBV12-3 or TRBV12-4 and TRBJ1-1; D not resolved. Trimming took off 4 bases at V and 5 bases at J, with 8 bases between the two ends. This CDR3 has 12 residues. The CDR3 reads CASSSSTTEAFF. CDR3 DNA: TGTGCCAGCAGTTCATCGACTACTGAAGCTTTCTTT.

CDR3 sequence reads: CATSSDSRNYGYTF. The CDR3 DNA sequence: TGTGCCACCAGCAGCGACTCCCGAAACTATGGCTACACCTTC. The chain recombines TRBV15 with TRBJ1-2, with D unclear. Germline lookup yields CDR1 LNHNV and CDR2 YYDKDF (reference sequence). The CDR3 has 14 amino acids. Trimming left V 3 bases short and J 2 bases short, with 10 bases between.

This sequence joins TRBV28 and TRBJ2-1, with TRBD2 identical over 11 bases. In germline, CDR1 is MDHEN, CDR2 SYDVKM. Trimming cost V 4 bases and J 9 bases; bases outside gene matches: 14. The CDR3 length is 17 residues. DNA for the CDR3: TGTGCCAGCAGTTCCTACCCCTGGGGTAGCGGGAGGGGTGAGCAGTTCTTC. It translates to CASSSYPWGSGRGEQFF.

The V and J genes are TRBV6-2 or TRBV6-3 and TRBJ2-1; TRBD2 agrees at 12 bases. CDR1 is MNHEY and CDR2 is SVGEGT in the germline V gene. The CDR3 sequence is 16 residues long. Trimming removed 5 bases from V and 7 bases from J; junction bases left unmatched: 9. The CDR3 DNA is TGTGCCAGCAGTGACCCGACTAGCGGGAGCGTGAATGAGCAGTTCTTC. Residues: CASSDPTSGSVNEQFF.

CDR3 bases: TGCGCCAGCAGCTTGAATTGGGGCAGCTACAATGAGCAGTTCTTC. Its protein is CASSLNWGSYNEQFF. The chain combines TRBV5-1 with TRBJ2-1; weak D call: TRBD1 (5 bases). Trimming cost V 1 base and J 3 bases, with 11 bases left between them. This CDR3 has 15 residues. Germline lookup yields CDR1 SGHRS and CDR2 YFSETQ. Drawing the rest from reference TRBV5-1 and TRBJ2-1, the complete variable domain is KAGVTQTPRYLIKTRGQQVTLSCSPISGHRSVSWYQQTPGQGLQFLFEYFSETQRNKGNFPGRFSGRQFSNSRSEMNVSTLELGDSALYLCASSLNWGSYNEQFFGPGTRLTVL.

V gene TRBV15 combines with J gene TRBJ1-1; the D is unclear. CDR1 is LNHNV and CDR2 is YYDKDF in the germline V gene (reference sequence). The CDR3 is 13 amino acids. The V end lost 1 base, the J end lost 4 bases, and 7 bases lay between the germline ends. The CDR3 DNA follows: TGTGCCACCAGCAGAGCACGAGGCACTGAAGCTTTCTTT. This gives the protein CATSRARGTEAFF. Full variable domain (outside the CDR3, taken from reference TRBV15 and TRBJ1-1): DAMVIQNPRYQVTQFGKPVTLSCSQTLNHNVMYWYQQKSSQAPKLLFHYYDKDFNNEADTPDNFQSRRPNTSFCFLDIRSPGLGDTAMYLCATSRARGTEAFFGQGTRLTVV.

V gene TRBV7-9 combines with J gene TRBJ2-4, with 9 bases lining up with TRBD1. With V trimmed by 5 bases and J by 8 bases, 7 bases remained unmatched. Germline V gene lookup returns CDR1 SEHNR and CDR2 FQNEAQ (reference sequence). The CDR3 spans 14 residues. The CDR3 spells CASSPGQGLDIQYF. CDR3 in DNA: TGTGCCAGCAGCCCGGGACAGGGATTAGACATTCAGTACTTC.